The clone carrying this T cell receptor (beta chain) appeared once. Original data processing: Amplification with reference gene primers provided the estimates of nucleated cell counts. Profiling relied on immunoSEQ multiplex PCR, and the TCRdb table lists in-frame clones only, not all of them. The D gene and trimming were derived from the DNA, and the V and J assignments and clone size from that table. The sample comprises 250,000 or so clones, about 86% of which are singletons, and around 1.5% rests with the top ten. This entry is derived from a study of blood T cell repertoires in COVID-19. About the research overall: From the United States, Italy and Spain came samples of acute and convalescent COVID-19. T cells, B-cell-depleted T cells, or PBMCs provided the cDNA or gDNA that served as material.

CDR1 and CDR2 (germline): SGHVS, FNYEAQ. V was pared by 1 base and J by 6 bases, with 10 bases of the junction left unmatched. CDR3 length equals 16 residues. This TCR was sampled from an older man with acute or convalescent COVID-19. Sample: peripheral blood. The J gene is TRBJ2-5, the V gene TRBV7-6; 8 positions match TRBD2. The CDR3 DNA sequence: TGTGCCAGCAGCTTAGGGGGTTCGGGAGGGTACAAGACCCAGTACTTC. This sequence encodes CASSLGGSGGYKTQYF.